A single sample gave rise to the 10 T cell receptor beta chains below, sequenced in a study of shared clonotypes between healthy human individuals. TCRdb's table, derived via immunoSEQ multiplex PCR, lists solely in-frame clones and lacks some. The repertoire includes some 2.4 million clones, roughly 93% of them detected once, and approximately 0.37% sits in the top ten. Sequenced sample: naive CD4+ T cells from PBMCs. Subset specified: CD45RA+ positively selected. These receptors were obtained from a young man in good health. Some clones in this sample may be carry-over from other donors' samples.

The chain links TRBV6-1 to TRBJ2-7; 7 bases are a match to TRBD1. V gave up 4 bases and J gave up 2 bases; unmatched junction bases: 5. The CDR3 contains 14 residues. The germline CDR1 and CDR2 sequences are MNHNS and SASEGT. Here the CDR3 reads CASSGQGVPYEQYF. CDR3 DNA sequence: TGTGCCAGCAGTGGGCAGGGGGTCCCCTACGAGCAGTACTTC.

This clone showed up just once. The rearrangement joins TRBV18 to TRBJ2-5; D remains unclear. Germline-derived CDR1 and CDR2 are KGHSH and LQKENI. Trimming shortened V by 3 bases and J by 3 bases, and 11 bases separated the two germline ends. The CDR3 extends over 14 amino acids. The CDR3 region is CASSPSGAEETQYF. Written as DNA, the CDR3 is TGTGCCAGCTCACCTTCCGGCGCCGAAGAGACCCAGTACTTC.

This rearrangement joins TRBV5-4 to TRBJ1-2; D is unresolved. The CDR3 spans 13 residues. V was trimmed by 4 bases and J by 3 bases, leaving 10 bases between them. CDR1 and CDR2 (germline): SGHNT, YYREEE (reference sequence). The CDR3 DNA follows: TGTGCCAGCAGCCCACAGCGAGACTATGGCTACACCTTC. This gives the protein CASSPQRDYGYTF.

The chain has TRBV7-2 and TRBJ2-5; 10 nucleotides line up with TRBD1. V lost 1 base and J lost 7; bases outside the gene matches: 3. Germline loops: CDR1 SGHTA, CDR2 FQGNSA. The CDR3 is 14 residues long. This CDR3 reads CASSLGQGARTQYF. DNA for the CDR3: TGTGCCAGCAGCTTAGGACAGGGGGCAAGGACCCAGTACTTC.

The CDR3, as DNA: TGTGCCAGCAGCAAGGACAGGGAGGACGAGCAGTACTTC. It specifies CASSKDREDEQYF. The chain links TRBV14 to TRBJ2-7; 8 bases map to TRBD1. Losses at the gene ends were 5 bases for V and 5 bases for J; bases not matched to a gene: 5. Germline V gene lookup returns CDR1 SGHDN and CDR2 FVKESK. The CDR3 is 13 amino acids.

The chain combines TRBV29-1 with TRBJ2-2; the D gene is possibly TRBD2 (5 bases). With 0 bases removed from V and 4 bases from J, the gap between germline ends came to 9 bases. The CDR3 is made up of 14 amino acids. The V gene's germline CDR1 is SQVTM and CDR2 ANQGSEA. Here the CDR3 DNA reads TGCAGCGTTGAAGAGGGAGTAGGCACCGGGGAGCTGTTTTTT. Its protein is CSVEEGVGTGELFF.

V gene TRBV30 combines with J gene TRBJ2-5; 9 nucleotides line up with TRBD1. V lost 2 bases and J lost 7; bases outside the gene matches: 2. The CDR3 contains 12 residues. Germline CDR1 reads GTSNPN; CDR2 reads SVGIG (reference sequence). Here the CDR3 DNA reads TGTGCCTGGAGTAGACAGGGGGGGACCCAGTACTTC. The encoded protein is CAWSRQGGTQYF.

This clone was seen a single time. The CDR3 bases are TGTGCCTGGAGTGTAGGTGGAGCGGGAGGGGGATCAGATACGCAGTATTTT. Its protein is CAWSVGGAGGGSDTQYF. V gene TRBV30 combines with J gene TRBJ2-3, with 10 bases aligning to TRBD2. Germline values: CDR1 GTSNPN, CDR2 SVGIG (reference sequence). The trim removed 0 bases at V and 4 bases at J, leaving 10 bases unmatched. This CDR3 spans 17 amino acids.

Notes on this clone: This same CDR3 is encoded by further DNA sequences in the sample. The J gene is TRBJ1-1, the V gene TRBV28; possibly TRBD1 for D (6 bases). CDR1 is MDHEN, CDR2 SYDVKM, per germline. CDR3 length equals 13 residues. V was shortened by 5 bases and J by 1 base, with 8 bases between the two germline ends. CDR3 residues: CASSGGRNTEAFF. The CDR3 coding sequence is TGTGCCAGCAGTGGGGGGCGGAACACTGAAGCTTTCTTT.

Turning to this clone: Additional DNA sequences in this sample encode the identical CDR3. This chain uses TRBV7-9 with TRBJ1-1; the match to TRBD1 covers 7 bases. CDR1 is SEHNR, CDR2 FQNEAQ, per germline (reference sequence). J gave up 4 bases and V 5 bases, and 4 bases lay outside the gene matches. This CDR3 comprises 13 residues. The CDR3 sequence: CASSLQGGTEAFF. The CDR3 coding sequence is TGTGCCAGCAGCCTCCAGGGGGGCACTGAAGCTTTCTTT.